Below are 28 T cell receptor beta chains sequenced from a single sample in a study of blood T cell repertoires in COVID-19. Assay used: immunoSEQ multiplex PCR; TCRdb lists only in-frame clones, some missing. The sample records some 6,400 clones, roughly 84% being singletons. Source material: peripheral blood. These receptors were taken from a human donor with active COVID-19. The donor label of this sample is uncertain.

The V gene is TRBV19, the J gene TRBJ1-2, with D maybe TRBD1 (5 bases). Per germline, CDR1 LNHDA and CDR2 SQIVND (reference sequence). The CDR3 loop spans 14 amino acids. V was shortened by 5 bases and J by 2 bases, with 12 bases between the two germline ends. The DNA for the CDR3 is TGTGCCAGTAGTGGGGGGTCCCTCAACTATGGCTACACCTTC. It codes for CASSGGSLNYGYTF.

This sequence joins TRBV18 and TRBJ1-2; a weak D match, TRBD1 (6 bases). Germline loops: CDR1 KGHSH, CDR2 LQKENI. The CDR3 covers 15 residues. V was shortened by 6 bases and J by 4 bases, with 18 bases between the two germline ends. CDR3 sequence reads: CASSQPLRGSYGYTF. In DNA, the CDR3 is TGTGCCAGCTCGCAGCCCCTTAGGGGGAGCTATGGCTACACCTTC.

The rearrangement uses TRBV6-2 or TRBV6-3 and TRBJ2-7; 8 nucleotides agree with TRBD1. Germline V gene lookup returns CDR1 MNHEY and CDR2 SVGEGT. The CDR3 is 15 residues long. Trimming took 7 bases from V and 3 from J; bases not matched to a gene: 11. The CDR3 bases are TGTGCCAGCATTTATCGCCGGGACAGGCACTACGAGCAGTACTTC. It encodes CASIYRRDRHYEQYF.

This clone has more than one count but fewer than ten. The rearrangement uses TRBV28 and TRBJ1-1, with 9 bases aligning to TRBD1. Germline CDR1 is MDHEN and CDR2 is SYDVKM. V lost 8 bases and J lost 6; bases outside the gene matches: 7. The CDR3 is 13 amino acids. CDR3 region: CASEGTGLAEAFF. The CDR3 DNA follows: TGTGCCAGCGAAGGGACAGGGCTCGCTGAAGCTTTCTTT.

The V call is TRBV6-5, the J call TRBJ2-5; D is unresolved. CDR3 length: 11 amino acids. Trimming stripped 9 bases from V and 3 bases from J, with 8 bases between. Germline V gene lookup returns CDR1 MNHEY and CDR2 SVGAGI. CDR3 in amino acids: CASKLKETQYF. The DNA for the CDR3 is TGTGCCAGTAAATTAAAAGAGACCCAGTACTTC.

This chain joins TRBV5-1 and TRBJ2-6; 8 nucleotides agree with TRBD2. The J segment lost 2 bases and the V segment lost 1 base, leaving 14 bases of the junction unmatched. The CDR3 sequence is 20 residues long. Germline assignment: CDR1 SGHRS and CDR2 YFSETQ. The CDR3 nucleotides are TGCGCCAGCAGCTTGTCGTTTTCTGGGACTAGGAGGACTGGGGCCAACGTCCTGACTTTC. Translated, it gives CASSLSFSGTRRTGANVLTF.

The chain carries TRBV7-2 and TRBJ2-2; D uncertain. CDR1 is SGHTA and CDR2 is FQGNSA in the germline V gene. The length of the CDR3 is 14 residues. V was shortened by 1 base and J by 1 base, with 4 bases between the two germline ends. The CDR3 DNA is TGTGCCAGCAGCTTAGTACAGAACACCGGGGAGCTGTTTTTT. Encoded protein: CASSLVQNTGELFF.

The chain couples TRBV3-1 (or the pseudogene TRBV3-2) to TRBJ2-5, with D hard to call. V lost 3 bases to trimming and J lost 4 bases, with 9 bases between them. Germline V lookup: CDR1 LGHDT, CDR2 YNNKEL (reference sequence). The CDR3 sequence is 13 residues long. The CDR3 region has the DNA TGTGCCAGCAGCCAGTGGCGGCGAGAGACCCAGTACTTC. Translation: CASSQWRRETQYF.

The chain links TRBV20-1 to TRBJ1-5; D remains ambiguous. The CDR3 covers 13 residues. CDR1 DFQATT and CDR2 SNEGSKA come from the germline V gene (reference sequence). V lost 3 bases to trimming and J lost 7 bases, with 13 bases between them. The CDR3 region has the DNA TGCAGTGCTAGTAGAGAAGGAGAACAGCCCCAGCATTTT. Its protein is CSASREGEQPQHF.

V usage is TRBV5-1 and J usage is TRBJ2-7; the match to TRBD1 covers 9 bases. The CDR3 consists of 14 residues. Germline CDR1 and CDR2: SGHRS and YFSETQ. Losses at the gene ends were 5 bases for V and 3 bases for J; bases not matched to a gene: 6. The chain's CDR3 is CASSSQGAIYEQYF. CDR3 nucleotide sequence: TGCGCCAGCAGTTCACAGGGGGCAATCTACGAGCAGTACTTC.

The sample holds one count of this clone. V gene TRBV27 combines with J gene TRBJ1-5; no definite D call. Trimming took off 2 bases at V and 4 bases at J, with 12 bases between the two ends. Germline V gene data show CDR1 as MNHEY and CDR2 as SMNVEV (reference sequence). The CDR3 is made up of 15 amino acids. The CDR3 is CASSLGMRFNQPQHF. The CDR3 DNA is TGTGCCAGCAGTTTAGGTATGCGTTTTAATCAGCCCCAGCATTTT.

The V and J genes are TRBV6-2 or TRBV6-3 and TRBJ2-7; 12 nucleotides align to TRBD1. With V trimmed by 6 bases and J by 5 bases, 8 bases remained unmatched. CDR3 length: 15 amino acids. From germline, CDR1 is MNHEY and CDR2 SVGEGT. The CDR3 DNA sequence: TGTGCCAGCAGCCCCCTCCGGGACAGGGGGCACGAGCAGTACTTC. This encodes CASSPLRDRGHEQYF.

V is TRBV4-1 and J is TRBJ2-1; TRBD2 matches 12 bases. V gave up 3 bases and J gave up 3 bases; unmatched junction bases: 9. The CDR3 consists of 18 residues. Germline-derived CDR1 and CDR2 are MGHRA and YSYEKL. The CDR3 sequence: CASSHGTSGLTLYNEQFF. CDR3 coding DNA: TGCGCCAGCAGCCACGGGACTAGCGGGCTAACTCTCTACAATGAGCAGTTCTTC.

This chain connects TRBV5-1 to TRBJ2-5; D might be TRBD2 (7 bases). V was clipped by 4 bases and J by 5 bases, with 18 bases between them. The CDR3 consists of 15 residues. Germline CDR1 SGHRS, CDR2 YFSETQ. CDR3 DNA sequence: TGCGCCAGCAGCCCTAGGGGGGGCAACACGGAGACCCAGTACTTC. Translated, it gives CASSPRGGNTETQYF.

This chain connects TRBV2 to TRBJ1-3; D is unclear. Trimming stripped 6 bases from V and 1 base from J, with 10 bases between. Germline-derived CDR1 and CDR2 are SNHLY and FYNNEI. The CDR3 covers 14 residues. As DNA, the CDR3 is TGTGCCAGCAGGGCCGGGAGATCTGGAAACACCATATATTTT. Translated, it gives CASRAGRSGNTIYF.

The chain is built from TRBV5-4 and TRBJ1-1, with D tentatively TRBD1 (6 bases). CDR3 length: 16 amino acids. V shed 3 bases and J shed 0 bases, with 15 bases lying between them. CDR1 and CDR2 from the germline V gene are SGHNT and YYREEE (reference sequence). The CDR3 DNA is TGTGCCAGCAGCTCCCCACAGGGAGGGATGAACACTGAAGCTTTCTTT. This encodes CASSSPQGGMNTEAFF.

The chain is built from TRBV5-1 and TRBJ2-7, with D unclear. This CDR3 is 11 amino acids long. V was pared by 5 bases and J by 3 bases, with 6 bases between. Germline assignment: CDR1 SGHRS and CDR2 YFSETQ. This CDR3 is CASSESYEQYF. CDR3 sequence (DNA): TGCGCCAGCAGTGAGAGCTACGAGCAGTACTTC.

The chain links TRBV6-1 to TRBJ2-7; no firm D call. The CDR3 is made up of 13 amino acids. Trimming removed 3 bases at V and 0 bases at J, with 6 bases between. Germline lookup yields CDR1 MNHNS and CDR2 SASEGT. The CDR3 DNA reads TGTGCCAGCAGTGAGTCTACCTCCTACGAGCAGTACTTC. This translates into CASSESTSYEQYF.

The CDR3 reads CAWNSNYGYTF. Here the CDR3 DNA reads TGTGCCTGGAATAGTAACTATGGCTACACCTTC. This chain uses TRBV30 with TRBJ1-2; D ambiguous. Trimming took off 4 bases at V and 1 base at J, with 4 bases between the two ends. The CDR3 has 11 amino acids. CDR1 is GTSNPN and CDR2 is SVGIG in the germline V gene (reference sequence).

The rearrangement uses TRBV7-8 and TRBJ2-5; the match to TRBD1 covers 7 bases. The junction had 8 bases not matched to a gene; V was cut back by 0 bases and J by 1 base. The CDR3 runs to 17 residues. Germline V gene sequence: CDR1 SGHVS, CDR2 FQNEAQ. The CDR3 DNA reads as TGTGCCAGCAGCTTAGCAGGGGGCTTCTCGATCCAAGAGACCCAGTACTTC. Translated, it gives CASSLAGGFSIQETQYF.

This clone has just a few counts. CDR3 sequence: CASSLGQVNTEAFF. In DNA, the CDR3 is TGTGCCAGCAGCTTGGGGCAGGTGAACACTGAAGCTTTCTTT. The V gene is TRBV5-4, the J gene TRBJ1-1; the D is unclear. CDR1 and CDR2 (germline): SGHNT, YYREEE (reference sequence). This CDR3 has 14 amino acids. V dropped 0 bases and J dropped 0 bases, with 6 bases sitting between them.

The rearrangement uses TRBV9 and TRBJ2-2; 7 bases agree with TRBD2. The CDR3 covers 16 residues. Germline CDR1 is SGDLS and CDR2 is YYNGEE. The V segment lost 0 bases and the J segment 3 bases; nucleotides outside the gene matches: 5. The CDR3 DNA follows: TGTGCCAGCAGCGTAGTGGATAGCGGGTACACCGGGGAGCTGTTTTTT. Its protein product is CASSVVDSGYTGELFF.

This chain joins TRBV14 and TRBJ2-1, with TRBD2 matching 9 bases. The CDR3 is 15 amino acids. J gave up 8 bases and V 1 base, and 6 bases lay outside the gene matches. CDR1 is SGHDN, CDR2 FVKESK, per germline. This CDR3 is CASSQVAGAIHEQFF. CDR3 coding DNA: TGTGCCAGCAGCCAAGTAGCGGGGGCTATCCATGAGCAGTTCTTC.

This chain uses TRBV15 with TRBJ1-5; tentative D call: TRBD1 (6 bases). The V end was cut by 5 bases, the J end by 4 bases, with 12 bases between. The CDR3 runs to 14 residues. Germline CDR1 is LNHNV and CDR2 is YYDKDF (reference sequence). Written as DNA, the CDR3 is TGTGCCACCAGCGGGGGACAAACGAATCAGCCCCAGCATTTT. Protein: CATSGGQTNQPQHF.

This chain connects TRBV5-1 to TRBJ1-1, with 8 nucleotides matching TRBD1. V shed 4 bases and J 7 bases; nucleotides not matched to a gene: 15. The CDR3 loop spans 16 amino acids. Germline V CDR1 and CDR2: SGHRS, YFSETQ. The CDR3 protein is CASSLGTGPGSGEAFF. The CDR3 DNA reads TGCGCCAGCAGCCTCGGGACAGGCCCTGGGTCCGGTGAAGCTTTCTTT.

The J gene is TRBJ2-5, the V gene TRBV5-6; D possibly corresponds to TRBD2 (6 bases). CDR3 length: 16 residues. The germline V gene encodes CDR1 SGHDT and CDR2 YYEEEE. V lost 4 bases and J 0 bases, leaving 16 bases between the germline ends. In DNA form, the CDR3 reads TGTGCCAGCAGCCGTCGGGACTCCCGGTACCAAGAGACCCAGTACTTC. This translates into CASSRRDSRYQETQYF.

The rearrangement joins TRBV3-1 (or the pseudogene TRBV3-2) to TRBJ1-4, with a tentative D call TRBD1 (5 bases). Per germline, CDR1 LGHDT and CDR2 YNNKEL (reference sequence). V was pared by 4 bases and J by 10 bases, with 10 bases between. The CDR3 loop spans 12 amino acids. The CDR3 DNA reads as TGTGCCAGCAGCCCCGGGACTCCAAAACTGTTTTTT. Amino acid sequence: CASSPGTPKLFF.

The chain employs TRBV5-4 and TRBJ2-7; the match to TRBD1 covers 9 bases. The trim removed 1 base at V and 5 bases at J, leaving 4 bases unmatched. CDR1 is SGHNT and CDR2 is YYREEE in the germline V gene (reference sequence). This CDR3 comprises 14 residues. The CDR3 is CASSLTGGLHEQYF. DNA for the CDR3: TGTGCCAGCAGCTTGACAGGGGGCTTGCACGAGCAGTACTTC.